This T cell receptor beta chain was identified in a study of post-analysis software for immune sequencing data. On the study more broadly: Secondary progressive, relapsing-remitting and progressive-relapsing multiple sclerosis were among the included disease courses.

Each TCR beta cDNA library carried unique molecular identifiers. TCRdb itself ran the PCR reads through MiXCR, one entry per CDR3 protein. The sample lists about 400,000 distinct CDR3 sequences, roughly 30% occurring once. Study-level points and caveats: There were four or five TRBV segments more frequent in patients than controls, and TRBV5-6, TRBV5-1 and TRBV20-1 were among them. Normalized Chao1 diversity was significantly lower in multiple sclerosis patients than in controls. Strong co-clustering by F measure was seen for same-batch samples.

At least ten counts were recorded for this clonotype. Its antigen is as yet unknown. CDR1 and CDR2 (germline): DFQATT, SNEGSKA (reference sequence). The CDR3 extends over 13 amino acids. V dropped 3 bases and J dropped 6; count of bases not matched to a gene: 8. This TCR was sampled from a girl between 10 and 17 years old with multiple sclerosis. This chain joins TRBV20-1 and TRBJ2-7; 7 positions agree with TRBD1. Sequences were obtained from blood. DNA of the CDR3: TGCAGTGCTAGTCCGGACAGGCTCGCCGAGCAGTACTTC. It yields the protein CSASPDRLAEQYF.